The sample holds many counts of the clone carrying this T cell receptor (beta chain). The antigen is undetermined. The sample originates from a study of identical twins. Regarding the study as a whole: Twin sharing of out-of-frame TCR alpha was underestimated by models in monozygotic pairs.

Unique molecular identifiers were present on the cDNA, which also gained a universal primer site by template switching. TCRdb used MiXCR to reprocess the 5' RACE reads, holding one entry per CDR3 protein. This table has about 810,000 distinct CDR3 sequences, about 12% appearing once. CDR3 length: 12 residues. The V gene lost 0 bases and the J gene lost 3 bases, with 6 bases spanning the gap. Germline values: CDR1 DFQATT, CDR2 SNEGSKA (reference sequence). These records were also assigned to another study, of yellow fever vaccine responses in identical twins.

This receptor was taken from a woman aged 18 to 35 in good health. Source material: PBMCs. The V gene is TRBV20-1, the J gene TRBJ2-7; D unclear. The CDR3 nucleotides read TGCAGTGCTAGAGATGCAGACTACGAGCAGTACTTC. Residues: CSARDADYEQYF.